This TCR beta chain was sequenced in a study of cytomegalovirus exposure and HLA in healthy donors. Broader study findings: An analysis that was carried out later associated some 17,000 TCR beta sequences with HLA alleles at 0.05 false discovery rate. Across donors, most TCRs were seen rarely, yet some public ones were widespread. Within an earlier analysis, most TCR beta V segments proved productive either about 87% or about 30% of the time.

This clone was seen a few times. The antigen remains unidentified. When sampled, the donors appeared nominally healthy, though they likely had unrecorded immune exposures. Amplification used 60 Vbeta primers and 13 Jbeta primers. The data were produced by immunoSEQ multiplex PCR, yet TCRdb's version contains in-frame clones alone and is incomplete. Altogether 110,000 to 150,000 clones are present, under 90% being singletons, with the ten largest covering 2% to 2.5%. The sequenced material came from PBMCs. The TCR sequence derives from a boy aged 2 to 10 in good health and CMV-seronegative.

CDR3 bases: TGTGCCAGCTCACCACCAGCGGGGAGGGCCAACACCGGGGAGCTGTTTTTT. This gives the protein CASSPPAGRANTGELFF. The rearrangement joins TRBV18 to TRBJ2-2, with TRBD2 matching over 7 bases. The CDR3 sequence is 17 residues long. V was pared by 0 bases and J by 2 bases, with 6 bases of the junction left unmatched. Germline V gene data show CDR1 as KGHSH and CDR2 as LQKENI.